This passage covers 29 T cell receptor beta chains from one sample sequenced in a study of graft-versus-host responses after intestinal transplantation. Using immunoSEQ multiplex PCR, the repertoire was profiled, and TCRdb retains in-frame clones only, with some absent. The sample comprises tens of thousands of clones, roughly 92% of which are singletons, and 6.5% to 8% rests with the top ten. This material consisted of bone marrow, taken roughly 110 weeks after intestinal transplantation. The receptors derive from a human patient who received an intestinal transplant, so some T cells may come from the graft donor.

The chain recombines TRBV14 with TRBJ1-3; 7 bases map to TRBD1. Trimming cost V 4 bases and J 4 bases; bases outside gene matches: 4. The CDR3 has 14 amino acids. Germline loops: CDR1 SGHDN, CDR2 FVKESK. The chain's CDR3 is CASSRTGDGNTIYF. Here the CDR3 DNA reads TGTGCCAGCAGCCGAACAGGGGACGGAAACACCATATATTTT.

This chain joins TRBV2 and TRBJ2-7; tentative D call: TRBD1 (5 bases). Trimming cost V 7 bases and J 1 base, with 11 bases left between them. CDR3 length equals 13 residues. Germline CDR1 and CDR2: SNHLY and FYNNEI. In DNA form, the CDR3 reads TGTGCCAGCAAAAGCGACAGTTCCTACGAGCAGTACTTC. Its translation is CASKSDSSYEQYF.

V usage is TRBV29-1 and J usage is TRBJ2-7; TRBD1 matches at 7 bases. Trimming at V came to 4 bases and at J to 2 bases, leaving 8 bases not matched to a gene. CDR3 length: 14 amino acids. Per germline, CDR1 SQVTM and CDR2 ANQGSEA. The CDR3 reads CSVADRALPYEQYF. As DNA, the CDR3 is TGCAGCGTTGCTGACAGGGCCCTGCCCTACGAGCAGTACTTC.

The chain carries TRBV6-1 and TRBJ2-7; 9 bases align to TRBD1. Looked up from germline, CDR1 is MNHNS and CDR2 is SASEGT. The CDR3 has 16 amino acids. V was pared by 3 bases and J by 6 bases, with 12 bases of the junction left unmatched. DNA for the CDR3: TGTGCCAGCAGTGATCCTTTCGGACAGGGGACGATCGAGCAGTACTTC. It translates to CASSDPFGQGTIEQYF.

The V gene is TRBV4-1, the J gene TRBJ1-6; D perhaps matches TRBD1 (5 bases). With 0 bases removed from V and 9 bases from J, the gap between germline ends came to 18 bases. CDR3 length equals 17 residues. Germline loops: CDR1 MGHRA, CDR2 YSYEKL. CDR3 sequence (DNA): TGCGCCAGCAGCCAAGACGGCCGCGGGGGTTCCAGTTCACCCCTCCACTTT. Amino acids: CASSQDGRGGSSSPLHF.

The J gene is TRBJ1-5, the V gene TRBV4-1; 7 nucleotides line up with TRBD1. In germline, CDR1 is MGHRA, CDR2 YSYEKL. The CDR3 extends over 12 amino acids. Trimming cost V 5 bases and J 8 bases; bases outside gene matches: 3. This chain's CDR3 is CASSIGGEPQHF. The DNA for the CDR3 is TGCGCCAGCAGCATAGGGGGCGAGCCCCAGCATTTT.

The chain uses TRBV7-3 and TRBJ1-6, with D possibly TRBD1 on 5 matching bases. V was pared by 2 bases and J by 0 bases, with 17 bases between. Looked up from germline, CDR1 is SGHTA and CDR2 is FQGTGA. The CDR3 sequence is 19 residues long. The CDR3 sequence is CASSLGVGGTSSYNSPLHF. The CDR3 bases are TGTGCCAGCAGCTTAGGGGTGGGGGGAACTAGCTCCTATAATTCACCCCTCCACTTT.

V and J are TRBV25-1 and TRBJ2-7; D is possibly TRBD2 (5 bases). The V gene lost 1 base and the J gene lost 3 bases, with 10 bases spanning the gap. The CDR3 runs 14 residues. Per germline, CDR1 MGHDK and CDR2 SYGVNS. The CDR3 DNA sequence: TGTGCCAGCAGTGAATTCCGGGAAGTCTACGAGCAGTACTTC. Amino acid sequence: CASSEFREVYEQYF.

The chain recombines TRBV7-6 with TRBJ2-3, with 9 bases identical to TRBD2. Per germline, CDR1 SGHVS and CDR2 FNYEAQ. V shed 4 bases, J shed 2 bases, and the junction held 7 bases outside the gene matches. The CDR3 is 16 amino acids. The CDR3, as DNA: TGTGCCAGCAGCTCAGAGGGCGGGAGGGCCACAGATACGCAGTATTTT. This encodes CASSSEGGRATDTQYF. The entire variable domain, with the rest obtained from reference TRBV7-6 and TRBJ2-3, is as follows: GAGVSQSPRYKVTKRGQDVALRCDPISGHVSLYWYRQALGQGPEFLTYFNYEAQQDKSGLPNDRFSAERPEGSISTLTIQRTEQRDSAMYRCASSSEGGRATDTQYFGPGTRLTVL.

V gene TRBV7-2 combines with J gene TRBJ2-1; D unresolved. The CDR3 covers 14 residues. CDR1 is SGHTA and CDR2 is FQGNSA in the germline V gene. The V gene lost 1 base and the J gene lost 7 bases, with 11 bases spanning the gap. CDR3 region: CASSLDSFRNEQFF. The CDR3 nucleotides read TGTGCCAGCAGCTTAGACTCTTTTCGTAATGAGCAGTTCTTC.

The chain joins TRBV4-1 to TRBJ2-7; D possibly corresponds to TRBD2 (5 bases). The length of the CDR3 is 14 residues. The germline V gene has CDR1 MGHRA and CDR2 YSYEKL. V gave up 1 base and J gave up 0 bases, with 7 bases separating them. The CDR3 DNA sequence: TGCGCCAGCAGCCAAGTAGGGAGCTCCTACGAGCAGTACTTC. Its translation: CASSQVGSSYEQYF.

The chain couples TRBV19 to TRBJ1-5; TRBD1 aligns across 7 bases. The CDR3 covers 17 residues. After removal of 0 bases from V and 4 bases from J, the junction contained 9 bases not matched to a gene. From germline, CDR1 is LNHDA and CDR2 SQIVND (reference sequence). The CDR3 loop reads CASSIDPDRLRNQPQHF. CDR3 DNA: TGTGCCAGTAGTATAGACCCGGACAGGCTCCGGAATCAGCCCCAGCATTTT.

Here the CDR3 DNA reads TGCGCCAGCAGCCCCTCCGCAGGGGTCACTGAAGCTTTCTTT. Amino acid sequence: CASSPSAGVTEAFF. The chain couples TRBV4-1 to TRBJ1-1; weak D call: TRBD1 (6 bases). Germline loops: CDR1 MGHRA, CDR2 YSYEKL. V gave up 4 bases and J gave up 4 bases, with 13 bases separating them. CDR3 size: 14 residues.

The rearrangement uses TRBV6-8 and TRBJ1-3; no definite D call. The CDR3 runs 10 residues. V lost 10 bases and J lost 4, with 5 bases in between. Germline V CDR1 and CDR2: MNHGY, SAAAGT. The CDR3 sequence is CAIAGNTIYF. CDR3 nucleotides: TGTGCCATAGCGGGAAACACCATATATTTT.

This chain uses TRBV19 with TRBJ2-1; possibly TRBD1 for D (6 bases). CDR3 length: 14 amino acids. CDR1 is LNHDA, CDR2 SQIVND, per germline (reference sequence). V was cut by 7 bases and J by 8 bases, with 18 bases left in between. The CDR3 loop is CASMTGTFFDEQFF. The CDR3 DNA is TGTGCCAGTATGACGGGGACATTCTTCGATGAGCAGTTCTTC.

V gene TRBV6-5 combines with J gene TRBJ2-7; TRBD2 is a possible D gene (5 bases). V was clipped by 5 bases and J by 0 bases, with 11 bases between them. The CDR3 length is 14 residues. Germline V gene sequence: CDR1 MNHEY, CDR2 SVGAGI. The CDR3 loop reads CASSSGALSYEQYF. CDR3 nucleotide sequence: TGTGCCAGCAGTAGCGGAGCCCTCTCCTACGAGCAGTACTTC.

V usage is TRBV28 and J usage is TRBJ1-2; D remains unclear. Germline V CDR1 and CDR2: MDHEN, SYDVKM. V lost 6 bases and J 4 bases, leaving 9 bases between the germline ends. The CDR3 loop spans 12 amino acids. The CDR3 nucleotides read TGTGCCAGCAGGCTGGCTGGCTATGGCTACACCTTC. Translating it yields CASRLAGYGYTF.

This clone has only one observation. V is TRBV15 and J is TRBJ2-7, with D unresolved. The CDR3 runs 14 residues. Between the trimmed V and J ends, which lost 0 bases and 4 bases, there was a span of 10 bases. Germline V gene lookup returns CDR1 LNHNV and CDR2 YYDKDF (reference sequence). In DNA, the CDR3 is TGTGCCACCAGCAGAGATGCCGAGGCGTACGAGCAGTACTTC. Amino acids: CATSRDAEAYEQYF. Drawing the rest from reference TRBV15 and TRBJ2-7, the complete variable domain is DAMVIQNPRYQVTQFGKPVTLSCSQTLNHNVMYWYQQKSSQAPKLLFHYYDKDFNNEADTPDNFQSRRPNTSFCFLDIRSPGLGDTAMYLCATSRDAEAYEQYFGPGTRLTVT.

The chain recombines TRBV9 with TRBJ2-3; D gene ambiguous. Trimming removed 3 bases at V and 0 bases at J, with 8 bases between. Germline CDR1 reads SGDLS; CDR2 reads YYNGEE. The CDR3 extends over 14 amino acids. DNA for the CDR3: TGTGCCAGCAGCGCCCTGGTGAGCACAGATACGCAGTATTTT. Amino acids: CASSALVSTDTQYF.

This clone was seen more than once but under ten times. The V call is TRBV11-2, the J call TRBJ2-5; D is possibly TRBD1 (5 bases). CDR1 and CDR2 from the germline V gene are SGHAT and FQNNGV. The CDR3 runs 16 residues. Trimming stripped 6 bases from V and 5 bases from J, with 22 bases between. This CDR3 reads CASSFLRELGAETQYF. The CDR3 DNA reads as TGTGCCAGCAGTTTTCTCAGGGAACTTGGCGCGGAGACCCAGTACTTC.

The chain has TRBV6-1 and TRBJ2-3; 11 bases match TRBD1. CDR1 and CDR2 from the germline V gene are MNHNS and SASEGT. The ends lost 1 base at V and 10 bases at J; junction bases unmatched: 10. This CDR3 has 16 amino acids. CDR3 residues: CASSEERTGGPFAQYF. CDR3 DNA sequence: TGTGCCAGCAGTGAAGAGCGGACAGGGGGCCCCTTCGCGCAGTATTTT.

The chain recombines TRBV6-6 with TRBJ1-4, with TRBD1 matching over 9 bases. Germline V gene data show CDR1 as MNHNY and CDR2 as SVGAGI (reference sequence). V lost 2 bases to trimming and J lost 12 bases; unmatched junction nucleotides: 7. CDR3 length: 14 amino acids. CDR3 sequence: CASSYGTGFGELFF. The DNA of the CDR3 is TGTGCCAGCAGTTACGGGACAGGGTTTGGTGAACTGTTTTTT.

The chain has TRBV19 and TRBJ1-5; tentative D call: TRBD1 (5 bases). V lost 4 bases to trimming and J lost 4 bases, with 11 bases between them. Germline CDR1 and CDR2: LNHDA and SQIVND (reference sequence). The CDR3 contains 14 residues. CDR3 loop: CASSRRQSNQPQHF. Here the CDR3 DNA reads TGTGCCAGTAGTAGGCGACAGTCTAATCAGCCCCAGCATTTT. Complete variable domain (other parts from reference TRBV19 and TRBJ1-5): DGGITQSPKYLFRKEGQNVTLSCEQNLNHDAMYWYRQDPGQGLRLIYYSQIVNDFQKGDIAEGYSVSREKKESFPLTVTSAQKNPTAFYLCASSRRQSNQPQHFGDGTRLSIL.

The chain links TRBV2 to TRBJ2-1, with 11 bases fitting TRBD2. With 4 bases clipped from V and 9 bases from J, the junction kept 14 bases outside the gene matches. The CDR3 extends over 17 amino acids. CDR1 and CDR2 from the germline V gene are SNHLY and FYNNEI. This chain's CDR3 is CASSGSYLAGGSGEQFF. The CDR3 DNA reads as TGTGCCAGCAGTGGGTCTTACCTAGCGGGAGGAAGCGGTGAGCAGTTCTTC. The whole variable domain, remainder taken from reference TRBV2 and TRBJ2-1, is EPEVTQTPSHQVTQMGQEVILRCVPISNHLYFYWYRQILGQKVEFLVSFYNNEISEKSEIFDDQFSVERPDGSNFTLKIRSTKLEDSAMYFCASSGSYLAGGSGEQFFGPGTRLTVL.

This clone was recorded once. DNA for the CDR3: TGTGCCAGCAGCGACTTATTGCACAAGGGGAGGGCGACTGAAGCTTTCTTT. This sequence encodes CASSDLLHKGRATEAFF. This rearrangement joins TRBV11-2 to TRBJ1-1, with D perhaps matching TRBD1 (5 bases). Trimming shortened V by 5 bases and J by 5 bases, and 24 bases separated the two germline ends. Germline CDR1 and CDR2: SGHAT and FQNNGV. The CDR3 has 17 residues.

The CDR3 sequence: CASSSSKTGSYEQYF. The CDR3 DNA follows: TGTGCCAGCAGCTCTTCTAAGACAGGGTCCTACGAGCAGTACTTC. The chain carries TRBV13 and TRBJ2-7; 7 positions agree with TRBD1. The germline V gene has CDR1 PRHDT and CDR2 FYEKMQ (reference sequence). The V segment lost 4 bases and the J segment 1 base; nucleotides outside the gene matches: 7. The CDR3 totals 15 residues.

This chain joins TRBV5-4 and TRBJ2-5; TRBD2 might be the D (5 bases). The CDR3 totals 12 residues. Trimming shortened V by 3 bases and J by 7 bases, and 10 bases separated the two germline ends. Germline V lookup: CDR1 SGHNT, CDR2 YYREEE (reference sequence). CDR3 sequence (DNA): TGTGCCAGCAGCTCCCCGGGGTCGACCCAGTACTTC. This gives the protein CASSSPGSTQYF.

The CDR3 reads CASSEVGGSVAFF. The CDR3 DNA follows: TGTGCCAGCAGTGAAGTAGGGGGCTCTGTAGCTTTCTTT. The chain uses TRBV25-1 and TRBJ1-1; 7 nucleotides line up with TRBD1. CDR1 is MGHDK and CDR2 is SYGVNS in the germline V gene. The junction had 7 bases not matched to a gene; V was cut back by 2 bases and J by 10 bases. This CDR3 spans 13 amino acids.

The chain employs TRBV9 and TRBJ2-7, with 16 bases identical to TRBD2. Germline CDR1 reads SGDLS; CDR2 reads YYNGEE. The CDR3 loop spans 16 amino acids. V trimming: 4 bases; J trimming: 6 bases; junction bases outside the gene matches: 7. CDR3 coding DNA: TGTGCCAGCAGCTGGGGACTAGCGGGAGGGCCTGGCGAGCAGTACTTC. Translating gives CASSWGLAGGPGEQYF.